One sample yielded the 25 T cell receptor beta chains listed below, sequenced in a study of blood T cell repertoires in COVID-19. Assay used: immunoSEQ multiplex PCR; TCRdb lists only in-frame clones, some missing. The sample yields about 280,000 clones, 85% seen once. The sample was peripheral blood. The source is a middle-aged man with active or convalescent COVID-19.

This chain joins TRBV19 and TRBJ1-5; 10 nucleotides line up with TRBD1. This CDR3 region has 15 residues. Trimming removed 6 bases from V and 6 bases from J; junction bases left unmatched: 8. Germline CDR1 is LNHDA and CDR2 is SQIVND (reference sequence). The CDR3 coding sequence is TGTGCCAGTAGCGAAATGGGACAGGGGAGTCAGCCCCAGCATTTT. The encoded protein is CASSEMGQGSQPQHF.

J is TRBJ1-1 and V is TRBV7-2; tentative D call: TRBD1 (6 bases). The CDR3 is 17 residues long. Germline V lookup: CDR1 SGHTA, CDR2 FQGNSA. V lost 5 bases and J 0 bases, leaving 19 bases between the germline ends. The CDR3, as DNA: TGTGCCAGCAGCCCGGGCCCGACAGGAGCCATGAACACTGAAGCTTTCTTT. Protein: CASSPGPTGAMNTEAFF.

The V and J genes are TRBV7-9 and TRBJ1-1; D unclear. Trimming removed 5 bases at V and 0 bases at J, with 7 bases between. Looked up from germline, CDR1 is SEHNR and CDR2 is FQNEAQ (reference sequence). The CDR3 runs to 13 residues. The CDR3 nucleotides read TGTGCCAGCAGCCGTAGTGTGAACACTGAAGCTTTCTTT. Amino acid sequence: CASSRSVNTEAFF.

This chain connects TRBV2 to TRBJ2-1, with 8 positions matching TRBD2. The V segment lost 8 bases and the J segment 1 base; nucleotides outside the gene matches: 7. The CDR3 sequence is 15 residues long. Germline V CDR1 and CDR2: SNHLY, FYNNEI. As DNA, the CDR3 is TGTGCCAGCGGTAGCGGGATTATTTCCTACAATGAGCAGTTCTTC. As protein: CASGSGIISYNEQFF.

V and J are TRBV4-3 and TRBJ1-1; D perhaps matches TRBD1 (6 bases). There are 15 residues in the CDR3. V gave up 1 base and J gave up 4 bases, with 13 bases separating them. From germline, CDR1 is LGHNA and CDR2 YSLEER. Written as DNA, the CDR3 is TGCGCCAGCAGCCAAGTAGCCAGGGGATCCACTGAAGCTTTCTTT. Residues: CASSQVARGSTEAFF.

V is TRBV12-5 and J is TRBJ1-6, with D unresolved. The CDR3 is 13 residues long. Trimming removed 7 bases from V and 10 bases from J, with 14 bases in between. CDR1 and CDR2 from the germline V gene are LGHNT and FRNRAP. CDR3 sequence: CASARRRESPLHF. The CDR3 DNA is TGTGCTAGTGCCCGACGGAGGGAATCACCCCTCCACTTT.

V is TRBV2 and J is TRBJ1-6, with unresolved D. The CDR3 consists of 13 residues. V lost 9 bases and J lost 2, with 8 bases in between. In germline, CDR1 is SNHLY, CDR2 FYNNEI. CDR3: CASHSAYNSPLHF. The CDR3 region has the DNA TGTGCCAGTCACAGTGCCTATAATTCACCCCTCCACTTT.

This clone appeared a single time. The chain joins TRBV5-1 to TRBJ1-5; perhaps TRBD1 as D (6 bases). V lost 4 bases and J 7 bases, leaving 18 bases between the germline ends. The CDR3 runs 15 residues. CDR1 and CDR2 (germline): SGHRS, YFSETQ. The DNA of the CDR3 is TGCGCCAGCAGCCCCAAAGCTGGGGGGGCCCAGCCCCAGCATTTT. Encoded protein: CASSPKAGGAQPQHF.

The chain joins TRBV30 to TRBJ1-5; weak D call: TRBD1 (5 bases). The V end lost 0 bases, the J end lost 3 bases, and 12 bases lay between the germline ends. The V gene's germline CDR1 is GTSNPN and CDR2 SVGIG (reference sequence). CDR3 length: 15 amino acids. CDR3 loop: CAWSVPDRYNQPQHF. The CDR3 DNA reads TGTGCCTGGAGTGTACCCGACAGATACAATCAGCCCCAGCATTTT.

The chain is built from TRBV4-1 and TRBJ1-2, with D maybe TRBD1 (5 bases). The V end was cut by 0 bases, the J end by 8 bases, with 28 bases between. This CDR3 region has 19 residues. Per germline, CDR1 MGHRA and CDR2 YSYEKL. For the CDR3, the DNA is TGCGCCAGCAGCCAAGAAGCCCCTAGACGGAATTACAGGCAAGGGGGCTACACCTTC. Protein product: CASSQEAPRRNYRQGGYTF.

CDR3 amino acids: CASSQDRGDEQFF. The CDR3 bases are TGCGCCAGCAGCCAAGATCGGGGGGATGAGCAGTTCTTC. The rearrangement uses TRBV4-1 and TRBJ2-1; TRBD2 matches at 7 bases. CDR1 and CDR2 (germline): MGHRA, YSYEKL. V lost 0 bases to trimming and J lost 8 bases; unmatched junction nucleotides: 1. The CDR3 runs to 13 residues.

CDR3 sequence (DNA): TGTGCCAGCAGTCTCACTATACTGGCAGATACGCAGTATTTT. This gives the protein CASSLTILADTQYF. V and J are TRBV6-5 and TRBJ2-3; unclear D gene. CDR3 length equals 14 residues. Germline V gene data show CDR1 as MNHEY and CDR2 as SVGAGI. Trimming cost V 5 bases and J 4 bases, with 13 bases left between them.

DNA for the CDR3: TGTGCCAGCAGCATCCCGGGACAGGGGACTGGAAACACCATATATTTT. Residues: CASSIPGQGTGNTIYF. V is TRBV7-9 and J is TRBJ1-3; 10 nucleotides agree with TRBD1. The CDR3 length is 16 residues. Germline V gene sequence: CDR1 SEHNR, CDR2 FQNEAQ (reference sequence). Losses at the gene ends were 5 bases for V and 2 bases for J; bases not matched to a gene: 6. The whole variable domain, filled in from reference TRBV7-9 and TRBJ1-3, reads DTGVSQNPRHKITKRGQNVTFRCDPISEHNRLYWYRQTLGQGPEFLTYFQNEAQLEKSRLLSDRFSAERPKGSFSTLEIQRTEQGDSAMYLCASSIPGQGTGNTIYFGEGSWLTVV.

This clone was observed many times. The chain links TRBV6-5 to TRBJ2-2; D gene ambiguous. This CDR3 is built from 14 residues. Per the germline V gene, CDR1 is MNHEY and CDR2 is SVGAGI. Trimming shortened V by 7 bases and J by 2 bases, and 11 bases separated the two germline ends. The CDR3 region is CASILRLNTGELFF. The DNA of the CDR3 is TGTGCCAGCATCCTAAGATTAAACACCGGGGAGCTGTTTTTT.

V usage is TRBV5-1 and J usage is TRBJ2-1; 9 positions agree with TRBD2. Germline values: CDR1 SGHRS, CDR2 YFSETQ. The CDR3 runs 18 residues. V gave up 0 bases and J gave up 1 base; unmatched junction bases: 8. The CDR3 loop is CASSLGGVAGVSYNEQFF. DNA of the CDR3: TGCGCCAGCAGCTTGGGGGGTGTAGCGGGAGTGTCCTACAATGAGCAGTTCTTC.

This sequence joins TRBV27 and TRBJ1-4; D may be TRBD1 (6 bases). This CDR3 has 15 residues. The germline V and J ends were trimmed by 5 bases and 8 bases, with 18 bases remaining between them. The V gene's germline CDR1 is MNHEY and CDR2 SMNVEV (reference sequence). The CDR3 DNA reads TGTGCCAGCAGTCTCCGCAGGGGAGTGGGGGAAAAACTGTTTTTT. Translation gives CASSLRRGVGEKLFF.

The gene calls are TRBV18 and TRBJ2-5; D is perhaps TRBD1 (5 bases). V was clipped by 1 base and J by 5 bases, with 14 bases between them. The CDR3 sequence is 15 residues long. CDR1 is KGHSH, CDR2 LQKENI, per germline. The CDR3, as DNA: TGTGCCAGCTCACCACGCGCCAGGGCCCGCGAGACCCAGTACTTC. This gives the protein CASSPRARARETQYF.

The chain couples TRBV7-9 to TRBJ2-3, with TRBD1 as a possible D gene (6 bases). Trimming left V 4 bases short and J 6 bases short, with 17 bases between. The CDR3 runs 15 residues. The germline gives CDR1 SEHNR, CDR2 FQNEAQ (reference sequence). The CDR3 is CASSSGRPRGDTQYF. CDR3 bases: TGTGCCAGCAGCTCAGGGCGCCCGAGGGGGGATACGCAGTATTTT.

CDR3 region: CASSPGTSSGNTIYF. The CDR3 DNA follows: TGCGCCAGCAGCCCTGGGACAAGCTCTGGAAACACCATATATTTT. The V call is TRBV5-1, the J call TRBJ1-3, with D perhaps TRBD1 (6 bases). Germline CDR1 is SGHRS and CDR2 is YFSETQ. CDR3 length: 15 amino acids. Trimming left V 4 bases short and J 0 bases short, with 11 bases between.

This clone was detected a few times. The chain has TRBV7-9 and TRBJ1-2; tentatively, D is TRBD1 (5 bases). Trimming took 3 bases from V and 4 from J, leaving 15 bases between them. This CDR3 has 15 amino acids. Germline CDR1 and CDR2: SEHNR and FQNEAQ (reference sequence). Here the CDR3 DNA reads TGTGCCAGCAGCTTGGGGGAGGGCGACGGCTATGGCTACACCTTC. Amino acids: CASSLGEGDGYGYTF.

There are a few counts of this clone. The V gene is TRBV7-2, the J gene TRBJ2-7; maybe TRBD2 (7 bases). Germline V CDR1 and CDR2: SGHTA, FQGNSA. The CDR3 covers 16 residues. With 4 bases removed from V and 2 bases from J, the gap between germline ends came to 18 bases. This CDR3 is CASSSGGFGQPYEQYF. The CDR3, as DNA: TGTGCCAGCAGCTCCGGGGGGTTTGGACAGCCCTACGAGCAGTACTTC.

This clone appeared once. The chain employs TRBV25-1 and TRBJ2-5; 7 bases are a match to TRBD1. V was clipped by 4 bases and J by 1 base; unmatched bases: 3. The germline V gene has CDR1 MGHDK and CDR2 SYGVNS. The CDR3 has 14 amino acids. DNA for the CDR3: TGTGCCAGCAGTGTGGGGACAGCCCAAGAGACCCAGTACTTC. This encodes CASSVGTAQETQYF. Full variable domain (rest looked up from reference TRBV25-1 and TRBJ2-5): EADIYQTPRYLVIGTGKKITLECSQTMGHDKMYWYQQDPGMELHLIHYSYGVNSTEKGDLSSESTVSRIRTEHFPLTLESARPSHTSQYLCASSVGTAQETQYFGPGTRLLVL.

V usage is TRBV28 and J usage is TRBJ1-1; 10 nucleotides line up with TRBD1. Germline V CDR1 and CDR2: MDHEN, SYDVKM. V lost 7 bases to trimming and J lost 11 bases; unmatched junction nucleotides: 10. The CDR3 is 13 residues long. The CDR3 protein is CASNQDRGNIAFF. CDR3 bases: TGTGCCAGCAACCAGGACAGGGGGAATATCGCTTTCTTT.

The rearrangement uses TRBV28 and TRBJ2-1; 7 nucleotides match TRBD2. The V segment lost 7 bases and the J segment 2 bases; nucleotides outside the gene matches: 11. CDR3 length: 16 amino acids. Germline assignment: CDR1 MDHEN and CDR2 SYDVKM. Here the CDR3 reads CASTSGGSQPYNEQFF. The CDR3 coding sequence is TGTGCCAGCACCTCCGGGGGGTCCCAACCCTACAATGAGCAGTTCTTC.

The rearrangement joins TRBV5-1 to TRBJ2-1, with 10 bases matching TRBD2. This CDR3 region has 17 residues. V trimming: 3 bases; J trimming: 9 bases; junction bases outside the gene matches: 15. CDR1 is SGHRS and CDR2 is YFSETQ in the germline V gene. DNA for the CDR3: TGCGCCAGCAGCTCGGGCGGGGGACTAGCGAGTAAGGGTGAGCAGTTCTTC. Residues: CASSSGGGLASKGEQFF.